This TCR beta chain emerged from a study of T-cell reconstitution after alpha-beta-depleted transplantation in children. Findings and caveats of the study: Several hundred graft clones that had expanded were reportedly the source of alpha-beta T cells about two months after transplant.

Germline loops: CDR1 SGHDN, CDR2 FVKESK. With 0 bases removed from V and 14 bases from J, the gap between germline ends came to 28 bases. The CDR3 runs 18 residues. Unique molecular identifiers were used to barcode this TCRbeta library. Each CDR3 protein is one row after TCRdb ran MiXCR on the PCR reads. The table has 580,000 or so distinct CDR3 sequences, more than 20% seen once; the top ten hold roughly 14%. Notes on this clonotype: Its antigen is unidentified.

This TCR was sampled from a boy younger than two who had a stem cell transplant for acute myeloid leukemia, so the T cells may come from the graft donor. The sample consisted of PBMCs, mostly from graft donor cells, taken 360 days after TCRalphabeta/CD19-depleted stem cell transplant. The chain couples TRBV14 to TRBJ1-4, with a tentative D call TRBD1 (5 bases). CDR3 residues: CASSQETVATAGGEKLFF. CDR3 bases: TGTGCCAGCAGCCAAGAGACGGTGGCGACAGCGGGGGGGGAGAAGCTGTTTTTT.